Each of the 8 T cell receptor beta chains below was sequenced from the same sample in a study of molecular identifiers for immune sequencing clone quantification. TCRdb recomputed calls from the PCR reads with MiXCR, one row per CDR3 protein. The table lists more than 250,000 distinct CDR3 sequences, 20% to 25% of them singletons, with more than 0.8% in the top ten. Sequencing used naive CD8+ T cells from blood, with Jurkat cell RNA spiked in. This sample's subset: FACS-sorted CD8+CD4-CCR7+CD45RA+ naive T cells. The origin of the receptors is a human donor in good health. Some libraries in this study had Jurkat cell RNA spiked in.

This clonotype was detected many times. This chain connects TRBV2 to TRBJ1-1; perhaps TRBD1 as D (6 bases). Trimming stripped 4 bases from V and 0 bases from J, with 12 bases between. Germline loops: CDR1 SNHLY, CDR2 FYNNEI. CDR3 size: 15 residues. CDR3 nucleotides: TGTGCCAGCAGTGCCGGGACAATCATGAACACTGAAGCTTTCTTT. It codes for CASSAGTIMNTEAFF. Supplemented by reference TRBV2 and TRBJ1-1, the full variable domain reads EPEVTQTPSHQVTQMGQEVILRCVPISNHLYFYWYRQILGQKVEFLVSFYNNEISEKSEIFDDQFSVERPDGSNFTLKIRSTKLEDSAMYFCASSAGTIMNTEAFFGQGTRLTVV.

This clonotype was observed many times. The gene calls are TRBV27 and TRBJ2-7, with TRBD2 matching 9 bases. The CDR3 is 12 amino acids. Germline lookup yields CDR1 MNHEY and CDR2 SMNVEV (reference sequence). J lost 5 bases, V lost 8 bases, and 4 bases had no gene match. For the CDR3, the DNA is TGTGCCAGCGTTAGCGGGAGCCACGAGCAGTACTTC. This sequence encodes CASVSGSHEQYF.

This clonotype was picked up many times. The chain couples TRBV13 to TRBJ2-1, with D hard to call. This CDR3 has 13 amino acids. Germline CDR1 PRHDT, CDR2 FYEKMQ (reference sequence). V lost 5 bases, J lost 0 bases, and 5 bases lay in between. The CDR3 sequence is CASSESSYNEQFF. In nucleotides, the CDR3 is TGTGCCAGCAGCGAGAGCTCCTACAATGAGCAGTTCTTC.

This clonotype was detected many times. The gene calls are TRBV12-3 or TRBV12-4 and TRBJ2-4; 10 bases align to TRBD1. With V trimmed by 3 bases and J by 8 bases, 4 bases remained unmatched. There are 14 residues in the CDR3. CDR3 sequence reads: CASSLGQGRDIQYF. DNA of the CDR3: TGTGCCAGCAGTTTGGGACAGGGGCGAGACATTCAGTACTTC.

This clonotype appeared a single time. A much larger clone is a single base away; this may be a read error. The chain uses TRBV28 and TRBJ2-3, with D possibly TRBD1 on 5 matching bases. The V gene's germline CDR1 is MDHEN and CDR2 SYDVKM. The CDR3 spans 13 residues. The CDR3 here is CARRVDGTGTQYF. The CDR3 coding sequence is TGTGCCCGCAGGGTTGATGGCACAGGTACGCAGTATTTT. Full variable domain (outside the CDR3, taken from reference TRBV28 and TRBJ2-3): DVKVTQSSRYLVKRTGEKVFLECVQDMDHENMFWYRQDPGLGLRLIYFSYDVKMKEKGDIPEGYSVSREKKERFSLILESASTNQTSMYLCARRVDGTGTQYFGPGTRLTVL.

This clonotype was picked up many times. The chain combines TRBV5-6 with TRBJ1-1; D may be TRBD1 (6 bases). The CDR3 length is 16 residues. The germline CDR1 and CDR2 sequences are SGHDT and YYEEEE. V gave up 1 base and J gave up 1 base, with 14 bases separating them. CDR3 protein: CASSLSWGGPNTEAFF. The CDR3 coding sequence is TGTGCCAGCAGCTTGTCCTGGGGGGGGCCGAACACTGAAGCTTTCTTT.

This clonotype was observed many times. The rearrangement uses TRBV13 and TRBJ2-2; D is ambiguous. Deletions cut 5 bases from V and 3 bases from J, with 13 bases between. CDR1 and CDR2 from the germline V gene are PRHDT and FYEKMQ (reference sequence). The CDR3 consists of 15 residues. This CDR3 is CASSISWADTGELFF. CDR3 nucleotide sequence: TGTGCCAGCAGCATTAGCTGGGCGGACACCGGGGAGCTGTTTTTT.

Many counts were recorded for this clonotype. The J gene is TRBJ2-7, the V gene TRBV20-1; no firm D call. V lost 6 bases, J lost 3 bases, and 18 bases lay in between. Germline V gene lookup returns CDR1 DFQATT and CDR2 SNEGSKA (reference sequence). The CDR3 extends over 14 amino acids. In DNA form, the CDR3 reads TGCAGTGCCTCCCCGTTACCGGCCCTCTACGAGCAGTACTTC. It is translated as CSASPLPALYEQYF.